The clone carrying this T cell receptor (beta chain) has a handful of counts. These data belong to a study of early T cells in non-severe SARS-CoV-2 infection. TCRdb analysed the 5' RACE reads with MiXCR anew, one entry per CDR3 protein. The repertoire holds tens of thousands of distinct CDR3 sequences, with 10% as singletons. Per germline, CDR1 MNHNY and CDR2 SVGAGI (reference sequence). The CDR3 has 12 residues. V lost 4 bases, J lost 5 bases, and 8 bases lay in between. The origin of this receptor is an adult who was a healthcare worker with PCR-confirmed SARS-CoV-2 infection or an uninfected control (not recorded which). Source: whole blood, taken at baseline. The genes are TRBV6-6 and TRBJ1-2; D remains ambiguous. CDR3 sequence (DNA): TGTGCCAGCAGTTTGAGGTTGTATGGCTACACCTTC. Protein sequence: CASSLRLYGYTF.